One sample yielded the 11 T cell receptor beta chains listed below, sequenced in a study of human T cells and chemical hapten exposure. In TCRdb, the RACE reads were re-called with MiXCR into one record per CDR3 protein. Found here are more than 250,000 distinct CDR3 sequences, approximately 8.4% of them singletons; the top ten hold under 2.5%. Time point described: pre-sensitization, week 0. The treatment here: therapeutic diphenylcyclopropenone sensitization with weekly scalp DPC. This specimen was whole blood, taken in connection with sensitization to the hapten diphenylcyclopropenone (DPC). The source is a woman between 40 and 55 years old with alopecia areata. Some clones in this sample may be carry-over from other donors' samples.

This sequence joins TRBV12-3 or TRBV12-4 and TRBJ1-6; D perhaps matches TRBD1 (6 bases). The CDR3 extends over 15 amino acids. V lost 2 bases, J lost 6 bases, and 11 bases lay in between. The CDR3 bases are TGTGCCAGCAGTTTATATCGCAGGGGTAATTCACCCCTCCACTTT. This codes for CASSLYRRGNSPLHF.

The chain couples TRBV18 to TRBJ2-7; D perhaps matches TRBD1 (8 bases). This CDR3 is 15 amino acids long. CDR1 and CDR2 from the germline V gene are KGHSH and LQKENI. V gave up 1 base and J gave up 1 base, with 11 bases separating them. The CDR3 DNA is TGTGCCAGCTCACCACAACAGGGGGGGTCCTACGAGCAGTACTTC. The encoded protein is CASSPQQGGSYEQYF.

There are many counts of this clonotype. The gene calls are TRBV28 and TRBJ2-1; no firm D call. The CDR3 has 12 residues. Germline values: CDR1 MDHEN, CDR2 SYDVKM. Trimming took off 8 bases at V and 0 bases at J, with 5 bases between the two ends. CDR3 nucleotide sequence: TGTGCCAGCCATTACTCCTACAATGAGCAGTTCTTC. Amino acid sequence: CASHYSYNEQFF.

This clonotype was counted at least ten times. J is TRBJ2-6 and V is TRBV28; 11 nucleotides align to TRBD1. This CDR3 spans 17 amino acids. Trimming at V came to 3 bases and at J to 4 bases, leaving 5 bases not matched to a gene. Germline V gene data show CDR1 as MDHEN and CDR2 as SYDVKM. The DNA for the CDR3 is TGTGCCAGCAGTTTTGGGGACAGGGGGAACGGGGCCAACGTCCTGACTTTC. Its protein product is CASSFGDRGNGANVLTF.

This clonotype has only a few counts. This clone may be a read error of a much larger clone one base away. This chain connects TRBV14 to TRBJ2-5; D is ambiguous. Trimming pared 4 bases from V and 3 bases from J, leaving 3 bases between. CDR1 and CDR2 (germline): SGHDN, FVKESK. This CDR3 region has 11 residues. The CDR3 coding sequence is TGTGCCAGCAGCCCAGAAGAGACCCAGTACTTC. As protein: CASSPEETQYF.

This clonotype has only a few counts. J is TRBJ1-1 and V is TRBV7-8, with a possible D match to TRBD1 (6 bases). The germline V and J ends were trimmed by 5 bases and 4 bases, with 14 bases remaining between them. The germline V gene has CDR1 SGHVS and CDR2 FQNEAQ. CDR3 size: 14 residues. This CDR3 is CASSSGGRGTEAFF. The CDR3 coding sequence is TGTGCCAGCAGCAGCGGGGGGCGCGGCACTGAAGCTTTCTTT.

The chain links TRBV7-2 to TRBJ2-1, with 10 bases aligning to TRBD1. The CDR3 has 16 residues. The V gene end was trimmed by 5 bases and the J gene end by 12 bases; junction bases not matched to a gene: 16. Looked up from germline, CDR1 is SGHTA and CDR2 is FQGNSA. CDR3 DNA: TGTGCCAGCAGCCTAAACCGGGACAGGGGTGCCGTAAGGCAGTTCTTC. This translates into CASSLNRDRGAVRQFF. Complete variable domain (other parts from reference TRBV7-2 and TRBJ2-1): GAGVSQSPSNKVTEKGKDVELRCDPISGHTALYWYRQSLGQGLEFLIYFQGNSAPDKSGLPSDRFSAERTGGSVSTLTIQRTQQEDSAVYLCASSLNRDRGAVRQFFGPGTRLTVL.

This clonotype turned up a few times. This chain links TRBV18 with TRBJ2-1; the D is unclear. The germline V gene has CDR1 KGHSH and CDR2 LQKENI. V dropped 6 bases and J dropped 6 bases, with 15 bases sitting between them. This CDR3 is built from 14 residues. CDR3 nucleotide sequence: TGTGCCAGCTCGGGTCCCTCTAACGGCAATGAGCAGTTCTTC. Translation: CASSGPSNGNEQFF.

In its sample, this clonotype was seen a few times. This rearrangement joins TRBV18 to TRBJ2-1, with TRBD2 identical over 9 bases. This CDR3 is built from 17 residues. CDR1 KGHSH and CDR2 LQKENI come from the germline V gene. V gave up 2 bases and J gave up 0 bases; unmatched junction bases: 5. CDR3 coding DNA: TGTGCCAGCTCACCAAACAGCGGGGGGAGCTCCTACAATGAGCAGTTCTTC. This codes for CASSPNSGGSSYNEQFF. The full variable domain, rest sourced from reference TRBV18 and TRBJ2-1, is NAGVMQNPRHLVRRRGQEARLRCSPMKGHSHVYWYRQLPEEGLKFMVYLQKENIIDESGMPKERFSAEFPKEGPSILRIQQVVRGDSAAYFCASSPNSGGSSYNEQFFGPGTRLTVL.

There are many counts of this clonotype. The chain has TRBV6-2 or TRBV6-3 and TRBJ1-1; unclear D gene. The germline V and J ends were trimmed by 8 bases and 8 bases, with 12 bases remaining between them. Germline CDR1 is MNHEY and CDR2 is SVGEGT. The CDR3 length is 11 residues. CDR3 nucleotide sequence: TGTGCCAGCGGGTACGCCTTAGAAGCTTTCTTT. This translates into CASGYALEAFF.

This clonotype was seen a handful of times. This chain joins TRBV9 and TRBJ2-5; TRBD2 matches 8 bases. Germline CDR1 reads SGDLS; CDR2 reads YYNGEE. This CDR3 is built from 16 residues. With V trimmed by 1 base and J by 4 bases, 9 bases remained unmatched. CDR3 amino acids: CASSVYNSGVGETQYF. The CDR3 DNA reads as TGTGCCAGCAGCGTATATAATAGCGGGGTAGGAGAGACCCAGTACTTC.